The 5 T cell receptor beta chains given below trace back to one sample, sequenced in a study of cytotoxic CD8 clonotypes in ibrutinib-treated CLL. Using immunoSEQ multiplex PCR, the repertoire was profiled, and TCRdb retains in-frame clones only, with some absent. This repertoire shows 300,000 to 350,000 clones, around four fifths found once; its top ten account for about 6.7%. The sequenced sample was PBMCs, obtained before ibrutinib treatment. These receptors were taken from a human donor with chronic lymphocytic leukemia.

This clone was seen a handful of times. V is TRBV7-2 and J is TRBJ2-7; D remains ambiguous. The CDR3 contains 15 residues. Germline values: CDR1 SGHTA, CDR2 FQGNSA. Trimming took 5 bases from V and 0 from J, leaving 14 bases between them. Here the CDR3 DNA reads TGTGCCAGCAGCCCGAGTTTGGTCGGCTCCTACGAGCAGTACTTC. This gives the protein CASSPSLVGSYEQYF.

The chain has TRBV30 and TRBJ1-4, with TRBD1 matching over 12 bases. The junction had 5 bases not matched to a gene; V was cut back by 7 bases and J by 8 bases. Germline V gives CDR1 GTSNPN, CDR2 SVGIG (reference sequence). The CDR3 runs 13 residues. In DNA form, the CDR3 reads TGTGCCTTTCCCGGGACAGGGGGCGAAAAACTGTTTTTT. Its translation: CAFPGTGGEKLFF.

The V call is TRBV29-1, the J call TRBJ1-1, with a tentative D call TRBD1 (5 bases). Germline V gene data show CDR1 as SQVTM and CDR2 as ANQGSEA. The CDR3 extends over 15 amino acids. V lost 5 bases and J 0 bases, leaving 16 bases between the germline ends. CDR3 in amino acids: CSVSSGWGMNTEAFF. CDR3 sequence (DNA): TGCAGCGTTTCCTCAGGGTGGGGGATGAACACTGAAGCTTTCTTT.

Here the CDR3 DNA reads TGTGCCAGCAGGGGGTTAGGACAGGGGAGTTCCGAGCAGTACTTC. Residues: CASRGLGQGSSEQYF. The chain recombines TRBV27 with TRBJ2-7; 9 bases agree with TRBD1. Unmatched junction bases numbered 12, after V lost 6 bases and J lost 6 bases. This CDR3 has 15 residues. The germline V gene encodes CDR1 MNHEY and CDR2 SMNVEV (reference sequence).

V gene TRBV4-2 combines with J gene TRBJ2-1; 7 nucleotides align to TRBD2. The CDR3 length is 15 residues. V shed 1 base, J shed 3 bases, and the junction held 3 bases outside the gene matches. Germline CDR1 reads LGHNA; CDR2 reads YNFKEQ. The DNA of the CDR3 is TGTGCCAGCAGCCAAGTCGCGGGAGACTACAATGAGCAGTTCTTC. The encoded protein is CASSQVAGDYNEQFF.